The 27 T cell receptor beta chains given below trace back to one sample, sequenced in a study of blood T cell repertoires in COVID-19. Repertoires were generated with immunoSEQ multiplex PCR, while TCRdb's copy carries only in-frame clones and drops some. This table has fewer than 700,000 clones, about 89% appearing once. The sequenced sample consisted of peripheral blood. The receptors were sampled from a woman aged 50 to 65 with COVID-19, enrolled during active disease.

This clone was seen a single time. J is TRBJ2-7 and V is TRBV27; no reliable D call. The CDR3 length is 13 residues. V lost 0 bases to trimming and J lost 2 bases, with 5 bases between them. Germline V gene sequence: CDR1 MNHEY, CDR2 SMNVEV (reference sequence). The CDR3 loop reads CASSLSQAYEQYF. In DNA form, the CDR3 reads TGTGCCAGCAGTTTATCGCAGGCCTACGAGCAGTACTTC.

The chain combines TRBV27 with TRBJ1-1; 7 bases match TRBD1. V dropped 2 bases and J dropped 3; count of bases not matched to a gene: 3. The CDR3 spans 14 residues. Germline assignment: CDR1 MNHEY and CDR2 SMNVEV (reference sequence). This CDR3 reads CASSLAQGDTEAFF. The DNA of the CDR3 is TGTGCCAGCAGTTTAGCCCAGGGGGACACTGAAGCTTTCTTT.

This chain links TRBV19 with TRBJ1-4; D is unclear. The V and J ends lost 5 bases and 4 bases respectively, with 11 bases between them. CDR1 is LNHDA, CDR2 SQIVND, per germline (reference sequence). The length of the CDR3 is 14 residues. The CDR3 nucleotides are TGTGCCAGTAGTCCCTACTCTGGTAATGAAAAACTGTTTTTT. Encoded protein: CASSPYSGNEKLFF.

This clone was counted a single time. This chain uses TRBV19 with TRBJ2-3; weak D call: TRBD1 (8 bases). The CDR3 covers 14 residues. The V gene lost 6 bases and the J gene lost 4 bases, with 14 bases spanning the gap. Germline V lookup: CDR1 LNHDA, CDR2 SQIVND (reference sequence). The CDR3 DNA reads TGTGCCAGTAGGTGGACAGGGAGGGCAGATACGCAGTATTTT. This gives the protein CASRWTGRADTQYF.

V usage is TRBV11-2 and J usage is TRBJ1-1, with TRBD1 matching over 9 bases. J gave up 5 bases and V 4 bases, and 5 bases lay outside the gene matches. Germline V gene sequence: CDR1 SGHAT, CDR2 FQNNGV. This CDR3 has 14 amino acids. In DNA form, the CDR3 reads TGTGCCAGCAGCTGGGACAGGGCGGATACTGAAGCTTTCTTT. Amino acids: CASSWDRADTEAFF.

The chain couples TRBV7-9 to TRBJ2-3; TRBD2 matches at 14 bases. From germline, CDR1 is SEHNR and CDR2 FQNEAQ (reference sequence). This CDR3 comprises 16 residues. Trimming removed 6 bases from V and 5 bases from J; junction bases left unmatched: 7. As DNA, the CDR3 is TGTGCCAGCAGTCATGGGACTAGCGGGGGTCGAGATACGCAGTATTTT. Amino acids: CASSHGTSGGRDTQYF.

The V gene is TRBV7-8, the J gene TRBJ1-5; the D gene is possibly TRBD1 (5 bases). Trimming removed 4 bases from V and 7 bases from J, with 17 bases in between. The germline V gene has CDR1 SGHVS and CDR2 FQNEAQ. The CDR3 has 15 residues. The CDR3 reads CASSYLQGGSQPQHF. The CDR3 DNA sequence: TGTGCCAGCAGCTACCTTCAGGGAGGGAGCCAGCCCCAGCATTTT.

This clone has more than one count but fewer than ten. The chain joins TRBV7-9 to TRBJ1-2, with 7 bases identical to TRBD1. The J segment lost 6 bases and the V segment lost 2 bases, leaving 0 bases of the junction unmatched. The V gene's germline CDR1 is SEHNR and CDR2 FQNEAQ (reference sequence). This CDR3 comprises 12 residues. CDR3 loop: CASSLTGDGYTF. CDR3 DNA: TGTGCCAGCAGCTTAACAGGGGATGGCTACACCTTC.

The chain links TRBV27 to TRBJ1-2, with 9 bases lining up with TRBD1. CDR3 length equals 14 residues. The J segment lost 8 bases and the V segment lost 2 bases, leaving 6 bases of the junction unmatched. Germline V gene lookup returns CDR1 MNHEY and CDR2 SMNVEV (reference sequence). The CDR3 loop reads CASSLGQGRSGYTF. For the CDR3, the DNA is TGTGCCAGCAGTTTAGGACAGGGGAGGTCAGGCTACACCTTC.

Points on this clone: This same CDR3 is encoded by further DNA sequences in the sample. This chain's CDR3 is CASSLVAGGADTQYF. The CDR3 region has the DNA TGCGCCAGCAGCTTGGTAGCGGGGGGAGCAGATACGCAGTATTTT. The J gene is TRBJ2-3, the V gene TRBV5-1; 10 bases fit TRBD2. The germline gives CDR1 SGHRS, CDR2 YFSETQ. Trimming at V came to 0 bases and at J to 4 bases, leaving 2 bases not matched to a gene. The CDR3 has 15 amino acids.

V gene TRBV5-6 combines with J gene TRBJ1-2; 8 bases are a match to TRBD1. The germline V gene has CDR1 SGHDT and CDR2 YYEEEE. The CDR3 is made up of 15 amino acids. V lost 0 bases and J lost 4; bases outside the gene matches: 5. CDR3 region: CASSLGTGTFYGYTF. CDR3 coding DNA: TGTGCCAGCAGCTTGGGGACAGGGACTTTCTATGGCTACACCTTC. The full variable domain, with the rest looked up from reference TRBV5-6 and TRBJ1-2, is DAGVTQSPTHLIKTRGQQVTLRCSPKSGHDTVSWYQQALGQGPQFIFQYYEEEERQRGNFPDRFSGHQFPNYSSELNVNALLLGDSALYLCASSLGTGTFYGYTFGSGTRLTVV.

Here the CDR3 DNA reads TGTGCCAGCAGAAAGGACAGGAACACTGAAGCTTTCTTT. As protein: CASRKDRNTEAFF. The chain carries TRBV2 and TRBJ1-1, with D tentatively TRBD1 (6 bases). This CDR3 comprises 13 residues. The V end lost 6 bases, the J end lost 1 base, and 9 bases lay between the germline ends. The germline V gene encodes CDR1 SNHLY and CDR2 FYNNEI.

V gene TRBV5-1 combines with J gene TRBJ1-1; 8 bases match TRBD1. With V trimmed by 2 bases and J by 4 bases, 4 bases remained unmatched. The germline CDR1 and CDR2 sequences are SGHRS and YFSETQ. The CDR3 extends over 14 amino acids. DNA of the CDR3: TGCGCCAGCAGCTTTACAGGGGGAAGCACTGAAGCTTTCTTT. Encoded protein: CASSFTGGSTEAFF.

The chain carries TRBV7-8 and TRBJ1-1; no reliable D call. Germline CDR1 is SGHVS and CDR2 is FQNEAQ. The CDR3 totals 14 residues. With 5 bases removed from V and 0 bases from J, the gap between germline ends came to 10 bases. The CDR3 sequence: CASSQFRMNTEAFF. DNA of the CDR3: TGTGCCAGCAGCCAGTTTAGAATGAACACTGAAGCTTTCTTT.

The sample holds a few counts of this clone. This chain joins TRBV2 and TRBJ1-1, with D hard to call. Trimming removed 5 bases at V and 11 bases at J, with 18 bases between. Germline CDR1 and CDR2: SNHLY and FYNNEI. This CDR3 comprises 13 residues. The CDR3 sequence is CASSIDFGVRAFF. The CDR3 bases are TGTGCCAGCAGTATCGACTTCGGGGTTCGGGCTTTCTTT.

The chain carries TRBV7-2 and TRBJ2-7, with 7 bases lining up with TRBD2. Germline assignment: CDR1 SGHTA and CDR2 FQGNSA. Germline trimming cut 5 bases from V and 1 base from J; bases unmatched to any gene: 8. The CDR3 covers 15 residues. The CDR3 region has the DNA TGTGCCAGCAGCCCGAGACTAGCTGAATCCTACGAGCAGTACTTC. It encodes CASSPRLAESYEQYF.

This clone was counted a single time. V gene TRBV2 combines with J gene TRBJ1-2; D call uncertain. The CDR3 runs to 14 residues. The germline V gene has CDR1 SNHLY and CDR2 FYNNEI. V was pared by 7 bases and J by 4 bases, with 16 bases between. This CDR3 is CASTLTPEGYGYTF. The CDR3 DNA is TGTGCCAGCACCTTGACACCTGAGGGCTATGGCTACACCTTC.

This clone was counted a single time. The V gene is TRBV19, the J gene TRBJ1-1; D is uncertain. Looked up from germline, CDR1 is LNHDA and CDR2 is SQIVND (reference sequence). The CDR3 covers 11 residues. V was clipped by 11 bases and J by 3 bases, with 10 bases between them. The CDR3 nucleotides read TGTGCCTCAACCTTAGACACTGAAGCTTTCTTT. Translation gives CASTLDTEAFF.

This chain uses TRBV10-3 with TRBJ2-1; TRBD1 matches 7 bases. There are 14 residues in the CDR3. V lost 2 bases to trimming and J lost 9 bases; unmatched junction nucleotides: 7. CDR1 and CDR2 (germline): ENHRY, SYGVKD. The DNA for the CDR3 is TGTGCCATCAGTGAGCATCAGGGGGTGACTGAGCAGTTCTTC. As protein: CAISEHQGVTEQFF.

CDR3 sequence reads: CAWMNKGIYEQYF. Here the CDR3 DNA reads TGTGCCTGGATGAATAAGGGGATCTACGAGCAGTACTTC. The chain combines TRBV30 with TRBJ2-7, with D perhaps TRBD1 (5 bases). CDR1 is GTSNPN, CDR2 SVGIG, per germline (reference sequence). V dropped 4 bases and J dropped 3 bases, with 13 bases sitting between them. There are 13 residues in the CDR3.

The V call is TRBV24-1, the J call TRBJ2-2; D is uncertain. Trimming removed 4 bases at V and 7 bases at J, with 9 bases between. This CDR3 spans 13 amino acids. Germline assignment: CDR1 KGHDR and CDR2 SFDVKD. CDR3 DNA: TGTGCCACCAGTGACCCTTCTTACGGGGAGCTGTTTTTT. Encoded protein: CATSDPSYGELFF.

Concerning this clone: The sample carries other DNA sequences with the same CDR3. This chain uses TRBV28 with TRBJ2-3; D ambiguous. Germline loops: CDR1 MDHEN, CDR2 SYDVKM. The ends were cut back, 3 bases at V and 3 bases at J, with 7 bases in the middle. This CDR3 has 13 residues. The CDR3 nucleotides are TGTGCCAGCAGTTTGGAGTCGACAGATACGCAGTATTTT. The encoded protein is CASSLESTDTQYF.

V gene TRBV27 combines with J gene TRBJ1-4; 8 bases fit TRBD1. V shed 6 bases and J 3 bases; nucleotides not matched to a gene: 6. This CDR3 contains 15 residues. Germline CDR1 and CDR2: MNHEY and SMNVEV (reference sequence). The CDR3 DNA is TGTGCCAGCAGAATTCAGGGGGCGGCTAATGAAAAACTGTTTTTT. It codes for CASRIQGAANEKLFF.

This chain connects TRBV5-1 to TRBJ2-7; TRBD2 agrees at 12 bases. The germline CDR1 and CDR2 sequences are SGHRS and YFSETQ. The CDR3 spans 15 residues. The V and J ends lost 4 bases and 2 bases, in that order; junction bases with no gene match: 4. The CDR3 DNA reads as TGCGCCAGCAGCGTGACTAGCGGGGGTACCTACGAGCAGTACTTC. Its translation is CASSVTSGGTYEQYF.

This clone was counted once. The V call is TRBV30, the J call TRBJ1-6; 7 nucleotides match TRBD1. Trimming cost V 2 bases and J 3 bases; bases outside gene matches: 4. From germline, CDR1 is GTSNPN and CDR2 SVGIG (reference sequence). The CDR3 length is 15 residues. The CDR3 coding sequence is TGTGCCTGGAGTACAGGGACAGTCTATAATTCACCCCTCCACTTT. Encoded protein: CAWSTGTVYNSPLHF.

This clone was recorded only once. This chain uses TRBV19 with TRBJ2-1, with D possibly being TRBD1 (6 bases). Trimming pared 6 bases from V and 3 bases from J, leaving 12 bases between. The germline gives CDR1 LNHDA, CDR2 SQIVND (reference sequence). CDR3 size: 14 residues. CDR3 sequence: CASSLSTGYNEQFF. CDR3 coding DNA: TGTGCCAGTAGCCTCTCGACAGGCTACAATGAGCAGTTCTTC.

The chain joins TRBV9 to TRBJ2-4, with 9 nucleotides matching TRBD1. V lost 5 bases and J lost 8; bases outside the gene matches: 8. The CDR3 sequence is 14 residues long. Germline-derived CDR1 and CDR2 are SGDLS and YYNGEE. CDR3: CASSLSDRGHIQYF. In DNA, the CDR3 is TGTGCCAGCAGTTTGTCGGACAGGGGCCACATTCAGTACTTC.